These 30 T cell receptor beta chains came from one sample sequenced in a study of blood T cell repertoires in COVID-19. Generated by immunoSEQ multiplex PCR, the TCRdb table keeps only in-frame clones and is missing some. The sample holds over 100,000 clones, under 85% seen once. The sequenced sample consisted of peripheral blood. All receptors derive from a woman aged 60-75 years with acute or convalescent COVID-19.

The J gene is TRBJ1-1, the V gene TRBV6-5; D not certain. Per germline, CDR1 MNHEY and CDR2 SVGAGI. This CDR3 region has 15 residues. V was cut by 0 bases and J by 4 bases, with 12 bases left in between. The CDR3 DNA sequence: TGTGCCAGCAGTTACTCGATTTATCGGGGCACTGAAGCTTTCTTT. Encoded protein: CASSYSIYRGTEAFF.

V usage is TRBV28 and J usage is TRBJ2-7; a weak D match, TRBD1 (6 bases). Germline loops: CDR1 MDHEN, CDR2 SYDVKM. The CDR3 has 13 residues. V lost 7 bases, J lost 3 bases, and 13 bases lay in between. DNA of the CDR3: TGTGCCAGCACTGGACAGCCTCTCTACGAGCAGTACTTC. It specifies CASTGQPLYEQYF.

The chain carries TRBV29-1 and TRBJ2-7; D is unclear. Germline assignment: CDR1 SQVTM and CDR2 ANQGSEA. There are 11 residues in the CDR3. Between the trimmed V and J ends, which lost 4 bases and 7 bases, there was a span of 11 bases. The CDR3, as DNA: TGCAGCGTTGGTGGGTCCGGGGAGCAGTACTTC. This encodes CSVGGSGEQYF.

V and J are TRBV6-1 and TRBJ1-2, with D maybe TRBD1 (5 bases). The CDR3 length is 13 residues. Looked up from germline, CDR1 is MNHNS and CDR2 is SASEGT. V shed 3 bases and J shed 6 bases, with 11 bases lying between them. This chain's CDR3 is CASSDGGVDGYTF. The CDR3 DNA follows: TGTGCCAGCAGTGACGGGGGAGTGGATGGCTACACCTTC.

This chain uses TRBV2 with TRBJ1-4; TRBD1 agrees at 12 bases. Germline V CDR1 and CDR2: SNHLY, FYNNEI. V was pared by 10 bases and J by 8 bases, with 5 bases of the junction left unmatched. The CDR3 covers 13 residues. CDR3 sequence: CATYGTGGEKLFF. For the CDR3, the DNA is TGTGCCACCTACGGGACAGGGGGCGAAAAACTGTTTTTT.

The chain couples TRBV3-1 (or the pseudogene TRBV3-2) to TRBJ1-2; TRBD1 matches 7 bases. V was pared by 4 bases and J by 10 bases, with 12 bases of the junction left unmatched. CDR3 length: 14 amino acids. CDR1 and CDR2 from the germline V gene are LGHDT and YNNKEL (reference sequence). In nucleotides, the CDR3 is TGTGCCAGCAGCCCGGAGACAGGGCCCTCGGTCTACACCTTC. It yields the protein CASSPETGPSVYTF.

J is TRBJ2-7 and V is TRBV5-6; D is unclear. The CDR3 length is 13 residues. Trimming took 4 bases from V and 3 from J, leaving 11 bases between them. CDR1 is SGHDT and CDR2 is YYEEEE in the germline V gene. CDR3 residues: CASSRAYYYEQYF. In nucleotides, the CDR3 is TGTGCCAGCAGCCGCGCATACTACTACGAGCAGTACTTC.

The V call is TRBV27, the J call TRBJ1-5, with TRBD1 as a possible D gene (5 bases). V was trimmed by 6 bases and J by 4 bases, leaving 13 bases between them. The length of the CDR3 is 14 residues. Germline V gives CDR1 MNHEY, CDR2 SMNVEV (reference sequence). The CDR3 nucleotides are TGTGCCAGCAGCTCTCAGGGAGGGAATCAGCCCCAGCATTTT. It codes for CASSSQGGNQPQHF.

The V and J genes are TRBV30 and TRBJ1-6; 9 bases map to TRBD1. Germline CDR1 is GTSNPN and CDR2 is SVGIG (reference sequence). The CDR3 is 15 amino acids. V was clipped by 2 bases and J by 8 bases; unmatched bases: 7. The chain's CDR3 is CAWSMLGQGDSPLHF. DNA for the CDR3: TGTGCCTGGAGTATGTTGGGACAGGGAGATTCACCCCTCCACTTT.

This chain connects TRBV2 to TRBJ1-1; D perhaps matches TRBD1 (6 bases). CDR1 and CDR2 from the germline V gene are SNHLY and FYNNEI. Between the trimmed V and J ends, which lost 7 bases and 1 base, there was a span of 16 bases. This CDR3 is 15 amino acids long. This CDR3 reads CASMGGANQNTEAFF. CDR3 in DNA: TGTGCCAGCATGGGGGGGGCGAATCAGAACACTGAAGCTTTCTTT.

The J gene is TRBJ2-5, the V gene TRBV11-2; D might be TRBD2 (6 bases). The CDR3 totals 13 residues. The V end was cut by 3 bases, the J end by 5 bases, with 10 bases between. Germline CDR1 is SGHAT and CDR2 is FQNNGV. The CDR3 spells CASSLYSGETQYF. Written as DNA, the CDR3 is TGTGCCAGCAGCTTGTACAGCGGGGAGACCCAGTACTTC.

The chain recombines TRBV3-1 (or the pseudogene TRBV3-2) with TRBJ1-2; D unclear. This CDR3 region has 13 residues. V gave up 0 bases and J gave up 4 bases, with 6 bases separating them. Germline V gene lookup returns CDR1 LGHDT and CDR2 YNNKEL (reference sequence). The CDR3 nucleotides are TGTGCCAGCAGCCAAGAGCGGGTCTATGGCTACACCTTC. This gives the protein CASSQERVYGYTF.

V is TRBV7-9 and J is TRBJ1-1; 11 positions agree with TRBD1. The ends lost 1 base at V and 7 bases at J; junction bases unmatched: 8. The CDR3 extends over 16 amino acids. In germline, CDR1 is SEHNR, CDR2 FQNEAQ (reference sequence). CDR3 sequence: CASSLGTGGFSSEAFF. CDR3 DNA sequence: TGTGCCAGCAGCTTAGGGACAGGGGGCTTTAGTAGTGAAGCTTTCTTT.

This clone was observed once. The chain links TRBV10-3 to TRBJ2-3, with D hard to call. CDR3 length equals 14 residues. Per germline, CDR1 ENHRY and CDR2 SYGVKD. Trimming stripped 10 bases from V and 2 bases from J, with 16 bases between. CDR3 nucleotide sequence: TGTGCCACCTGCCCTATTTCCCCCACAGATACGCAGTATTTT. Translation: CATCPISPTDTQYF.

V usage is TRBV10-1 and J usage is TRBJ2-1; the D is unclear. The CDR3 contains 12 residues. The germline V gene encodes CDR1 WNHNN and CDR2 SYGVQD (reference sequence). Trimming took off 7 bases at V and 9 bases at J, with 13 bases between the two ends. The CDR3 coding sequence is TGCGCCAGCACGTCTTTTAACGGTGAGCAGTTCTTC. As protein: CASTSFNGEQFF.

The rearrangement uses TRBV30 and TRBJ1-2; 7 nucleotides line up with TRBD1. V trimming: 5 bases; J trimming: 4 bases; junction bases outside the gene matches: 7. Looked up from germline, CDR1 is GTSNPN and CDR2 is SVGIG (reference sequence). The CDR3 is 13 amino acids. The CDR3 spells CAWARDRVYGYTF. CDR3 in DNA: TGTGCCTGGGCCCGGGACAGAGTCTATGGCTACACCTTC.

The chain links TRBV5-1 to TRBJ1-3; TRBD1 matches at 7 bases. The CDR3 spans 18 residues. V trimming: 0 bases; J trimming: 2 bases; junction bases outside the gene matches: 11. CDR1 is SGHRS and CDR2 is YFSETQ in the germline V gene. The CDR3 reads CASSLENWDTGAGNTIYF. The CDR3 region has the DNA TGCGCCAGCAGCTTGGAAAATTGGGATACAGGGGCTGGAAACACCATATATTTT. Full variable domain (outside the CDR3, taken from reference TRBV5-1 and TRBJ1-3): KAGVTQTPRYLIKTRGQQVTLSCSPISGHRSVSWYQQTPGQGLQFLFEYFSETQRNKGNFPGRFSGRQFSNSRSEMNVSTLELGDSALYLCASSLENWDTGAGNTIYFGEGSWLTVV.

This chain connects TRBV30 to TRBJ2-5, with a tentative D call TRBD1 (5 bases). The V gene lost 3 bases and the J gene lost 0 bases, with 17 bases spanning the gap. The germline V gene encodes CDR1 GTSNPN and CDR2 SVGIG (reference sequence). This CDR3 contains 16 residues. CDR3 nucleotide sequence: TGTGCCTGGAGCTCCGGTATCGACAGAAACCAAGAGACCCAGTACTTC. Its protein product is CAWSSGIDRNQETQYF.

The V and J genes are TRBV7-9 and TRBJ1-4; D is undetermined. Germline V CDR1 and CDR2: SEHNR, FQNEAQ (reference sequence). Trimming removed 6 bases at V and 3 bases at J, with 11 bases between. This CDR3 has 14 residues. CDR3 in amino acids: CASRGEVANEKLFF. The CDR3 nucleotides are TGTGCCAGCAGGGGAGAGGTTGCTAATGAAAAACTGTTTTTT.

The chain has TRBV6-4 and TRBJ2-3; perhaps TRBD2 as D (6 bases). This CDR3 spans 13 amino acids. Trimming removed 6 bases from V and 9 bases from J, with 16 bases in between. Per germline, CDR1 MRHNA and CDR2 SNTAGT. The CDR3 DNA follows: TGTGCCAGCAGCGTCCAGTGGGGGGACACGCAGTATTTT. Amino acids: CASSVQWGDTQYF.

This clone was recorded once. This chain joins TRBV10-3 and TRBJ2-7; 9 positions match TRBD1. The CDR3 runs 14 residues. Germline V lookup: CDR1 ENHRY, CDR2 SYGVKD. The ends lost 4 bases at V and 4 bases at J; junction bases unmatched: 5. The CDR3 spells CAISGGTGLYEQYV. CDR3 in DNA: TGTGCCATCAGTGGCGGGACAGGGCTGTACGAGCAGTACGTC.

V and J are TRBV28 and TRBJ1-4; TRBD1 agrees at 7 bases. The germline V gene encodes CDR1 MDHEN and CDR2 SYDVKM. This CDR3 has 14 residues. V trimming: 6 bases; J trimming: 5 bases; junction bases outside the gene matches: 6. This CDR3 reads CASSHGTENEKLFF. In DNA form, the CDR3 reads TGTGCCAGCAGCCACGGGACAGAAAATGAAAAACTGTTTTTT.

V gene TRBV24-1 combines with J gene TRBJ2-1; 7 bases are a match to TRBD2. CDR3 length equals 15 residues. J gave up 4 bases and V 3 bases, and 5 bases lay outside the gene matches. Per the germline V gene, CDR1 is KGHDR and CDR2 is SFDVKD. The CDR3 sequence: CATSDGTNLYNEQFF. For the CDR3, the DNA is TGTGCCACCAGTGATGGGACTAACCTTTACAATGAGCAGTTCTTC.

This clone was picked up a small number of times. The V and J genes are TRBV5-1 and TRBJ1-1, with a tentative D call TRBD1 (6 bases). Deletions cut 3 bases from V and 0 bases from J, with 12 bases between. CDR1 is SGHRS and CDR2 is YFSETQ in the germline V gene. The CDR3 has 15 amino acids. CDR3 in DNA: TGCGCCAGCAGCTCAACAGGGATGGTGAACACTGAAGCTTTCTTT. Its translation is CASSSTGMVNTEAFF.

This clone was seen once. The CDR3 region is CASSPRGGNNQPQHF. The CDR3 DNA follows: TGTGCCAGTAGTCCTCGTGGAGGCAACAATCAGCCCCAGCATTTT. The V and J genes are TRBV19 and TRBJ1-5; unclear D gene. In germline, CDR1 is LNHDA, CDR2 SQIVND (reference sequence). CDR3 length equals 15 residues. V was cut by 5 bases and J by 3 bases, with 14 bases left in between.

The chain employs TRBV30 and TRBJ2-1, with D possibly being TRBD2 (6 bases). V shed 4 bases and J shed 7 bases, with 14 bases lying between them. CDR1 is GTSNPN, CDR2 SVGIG, per germline (reference sequence). The CDR3 is 13 residues long. This chain's CDR3 is CAWNGGVENEQFF. For the CDR3, the DNA is TGTGCCTGGAACGGCGGGGTGGAAAATGAGCAGTTCTTC.

This chain joins TRBV19 and TRBJ1-2; tentative D call: TRBD1 (6 bases). The CDR3 consists of 13 residues. Trimming removed 5 bases at V and 6 bases at J, with 13 bases between. CDR1 is LNHDA and CDR2 is SQIVND in the germline V gene (reference sequence). Written as DNA, the CDR3 is TGTGCCAGTAGTCCAAGGGCAGGGGATGGCTACACCTTC. This codes for CASSPRAGDGYTF.

The chain combines TRBV5-1 with TRBJ1-1; perhaps TRBD1 as D (5 bases). The CDR3 totals 13 residues. CDR1 SGHRS and CDR2 YFSETQ come from the germline V gene. Trimming shortened V by 4 bases and J by 2 bases, and 9 bases separated the two germline ends. CDR3 nucleotide sequence: TGCGCCAGCAGCGTCGACAGCAACACTGAAGCTTTCTTT. This gives the protein CASSVDSNTEAFF.

V and J are TRBV27 and TRBJ1-2; 7 bases align to TRBD1. This CDR3 region has 19 residues. V lost 8 bases, J lost 2 bases, and 23 bases stayed unmatched. Per germline, CDR1 MNHEY and CDR2 SMNVEV (reference sequence). Here the CDR3 reads CASLPLGLEGGNGNYGYTF. The CDR3 DNA reads as TGTGCCAGCCTTCCCCTCGGCCTGGAAGGGGGCAATGGGAACTATGGCTACACCTTC.

The chain couples TRBV6-5 to TRBJ1-6; D might be TRBD1 (5 bases). The germline CDR1 and CDR2 sequences are MNHEY and SVGAGI. CDR3 size: 14 residues. Trimming took 6 bases from V and 10 from J, leaving 16 bases between them. The DNA for the CDR3 is TGTGCCAGCAGGCCTCAGGGAGGCGGATCACCCCTCCACTTT. It encodes CASRPQGGGSPLHF.